This T cell receptor (beta chain) was identified in a study of cytomegalovirus exposure and HLA in healthy donors. Regarding the study as a whole: Researchers counted 164 TCR beta chains as cytomegalovirus-associated. First-cohort TCR clusters tended to co-occur in the 130 or so validation repertoires, a later analysis found.

Libraries were prepared by immunoSEQ multiplex PCR; TCRdb keeps only in-frame clonotypes and omits some of them. The top ten hold about 14% of the sample, which has roughly 220,000 clones, approximately 88% seen once. Separate from the roughly 700-subject first cohort was the approximately 110-subject validation cohort, to which the donors belonged. Trimming shortened V by 1 base and J by 7 bases, and 20 bases separated the two germline ends. The CDR3 length is 17 residues. The count of this clone is one. Its antigen is not known. Input material: PBMCs. The sequence was collected from a woman aged 30 to 39 in good health and CMV-seropositive. The genes are TRBV5-3 and TRBJ2-2, with D possibly TRBD2 on 7 matching bases. TRBV5-3 is identified as an open reading frame with a role that is uncertain. CDR3 bases: TGTGCCAGAAGCTTGAGCGGTTCAGGACTAGGGGGCGGGGAGCTGTTTTTT. It translates to CARSLSGSGLGGGELFF.